This T cell receptor (beta chain) was obtained from a study of blood T cell repertoires in COVID-19. Overall study context: Both acute and convalescent COVID-19 samples were obtained from the United States, Italy and Spain. Nucleic acid was either cDNA or gDNA, and it came from T cells, B-cell-depleted T cells, or PBMCs.

V shed 3 bases and J shed 4 bases, with 6 bases lying between them. The CDR3 is made up of 12 amino acids. CDR1 and CDR2 (germline): KGHSH, LQKENI. In the authors' methods: By means of reference gene primer amplification, nucleated cell counts were estimated. Profiled with immunoSEQ multiplex PCR; TCRdb holds only in-frame clones, not every one. That table supplies the V and J calls and clone size; D and trimming were determined from the DNA. In the table there are around 270,000 clones, 84% of which are singletons. The rearrangement joins TRBV18 to TRBJ2-5; D uncertain. This TCR was sampled from a man aged 60 to 75 with acute or convalescent COVID-19. Material for sequencing was peripheral blood. CDR3 sequence reads: CASSPWPETQYF. CDR3 DNA: TGTGCCAGCTCACCTTGGCCAGAGACCCAGTACTTC.